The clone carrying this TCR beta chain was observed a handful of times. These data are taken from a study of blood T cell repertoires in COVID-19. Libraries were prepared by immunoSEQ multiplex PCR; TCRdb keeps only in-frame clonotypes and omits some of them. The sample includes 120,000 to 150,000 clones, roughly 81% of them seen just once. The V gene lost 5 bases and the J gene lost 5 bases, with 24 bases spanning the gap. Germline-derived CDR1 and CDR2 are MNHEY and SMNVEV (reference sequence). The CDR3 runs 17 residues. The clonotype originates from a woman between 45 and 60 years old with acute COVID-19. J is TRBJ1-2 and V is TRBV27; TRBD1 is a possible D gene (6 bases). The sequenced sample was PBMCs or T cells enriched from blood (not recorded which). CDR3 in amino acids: CASSPPRSRGGAYGYTF. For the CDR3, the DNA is TGTGCCAGCAGTCCCCCCAGGTCGAGGGGGGGGGCGTATGGCTACACCTTC.